A single sample gave rise to the 22 T cell receptor beta chains below, sequenced in a study of blood T cell repertoires in COVID-19 (TCRdb year 2020). Library construction relied on the immunoSEQ multiplex PCR assay. TCRdb's version of the immuneACCESS table is confined to in-frame rearrangements and falls short of the full clone set. An unresolved V gene accounts for under half of the shortfall where checked; the remainder is of unknown origin. The sample records 80,000 or so clones, 86% of which are singletons. Roughly 19% of the sample goes to the ten largest clones. Sample: peripheral blood. The receptors stem from a human donor in a cohort sampled during active COVID-19.

The genes are TRBV5-6 and TRBJ2-7, with D possibly matching TRBD1 (6 bases). V was trimmed by 2 bases and J by 2 bases, leaving 8 bases between them. This CDR3 has 13 residues. Germline CDR1 SGHDT, CDR2 YYEEEE. CDR3 region: CASSLDRTYEQYF. CDR3 bases: TGTGCCAGCAGCTTAGACAGGACCTACGAGCAGTACTTC.

The chain uses TRBV7-2 and TRBJ1-2; no clear D. This CDR3 region has 12 residues. V dropped 0 bases and J dropped 5 bases, with 4 bases sitting between them. Germline values: CDR1 SGHTA, CDR2 FQGNSA. In nucleotides, the CDR3 is TGTGCCAGCAGCTTAGCCTTGTATGGCTACACCTTC. Protein sequence: CASSLALYGYTF.

The J gene is TRBJ2-7, the V gene TRBV19, with 11 bases identical to TRBD2. Germline CDR1 and CDR2: LNHDA and SQIVND (reference sequence). V shed 3 bases and J 0 bases; nucleotides not matched to a gene: 7. The CDR3 spans 17 residues. The CDR3 DNA sequence: TGTGCCAGTAGTATTTTTCTAGCGGGAGGCCCCTCCTACGAGCAGTACTTC. Protein: CASSIFLAGGPSYEQYF.

This chain connects TRBV5-5 to TRBJ1-3; D is unclear. There are 15 residues in the CDR3. Germline CDR1 SGHKS, CDR2 YYEKEE (reference sequence). V dropped 7 bases and J dropped 0 bases, with 14 bases sitting between them. The CDR3 bases are TGTGCCAGCCGGGAAACGTACAACTCTGGAAACACCATATATTTT. Encoded protein: CASRETYNSGNTIYF. The full variable domain, its missing parts supplied by reference TRBV5-5 and TRBJ1-3, is DAGVTQSPTHLIKTRGQQVTLRCSPISGHKSVSWYQQVLGQGPQFIFQYYEKEERGRGNFPDRFSARQFPNYSSELNVNALLLGDSALYLCASRETYNSGNTIYFGEGSWLTVV.

This rearrangement joins TRBV5-4 to TRBJ2-7; TRBD1 agrees at 8 bases. CDR1 and CDR2 from the germline V gene are SGHNT and YYREEE (reference sequence). The V and J ends lost 2 bases and 6 bases, in that order; junction bases with no gene match: 7. The CDR3 sequence is 14 residues long. In nucleotides, the CDR3 is TGTGCCAGCAGCTTCGGACAGGGAAAGTTCGAGCAGTACTTC. Amino acid sequence: CASSFGQGKFEQYF.

This rearrangement joins TRBV12-5 to TRBJ2-2, with D uncertain. The CDR3 extends over 14 amino acids. With 1 base removed from V and 7 bases from J, the gap between germline ends came to 10 bases. CDR1 is LGHNT and CDR2 is FRNRAP in the germline V gene. CDR3: CASGLGQASGELFF. The CDR3 coding sequence is TGTGCTAGTGGTTTGGGGCAGGCCAGCGGGGAGCTGTTTTTT.

The gene calls are TRBV18 and TRBJ1-1; weak D call: TRBD1 (6 bases). The CDR3 sequence is 15 residues long. The V and J ends lost 2 bases and 2 bases respectively, with 12 bases between them. The germline CDR1 and CDR2 sequences are KGHSH and LQKENI. CDR3 DNA: TGTGCCAGCTCACCATCAGTACAGGGTAACACTGAAGCTTTCTTT. This gives the protein CASSPSVQGNTEAFF.

The V call is TRBV11-2, the J call TRBJ2-3; D not resolved. V was cut by 6 bases and J by 8 bases, with 15 bases left in between. Germline CDR1 SGHAT, CDR2 FQNNGV. The CDR3 is made up of 13 amino acids. The CDR3 protein is CASRSIRSSTQYF. DNA of the CDR3: TGTGCCAGCAGAAGTATCCGATCCAGTACGCAGTATTTT.

This clone was detected once. This sequence joins TRBV27 and TRBJ2-5; 10 bases fit TRBD2. Unmatched junction bases numbered 5, after V lost 10 bases and J lost 0 bases. Germline V gives CDR1 MNHEY, CDR2 SMNVEV (reference sequence). The CDR3 totals 14 residues. The CDR3 spells CATRTSGYQETQYF. CDR3 DNA sequence: TGTGCCACCAGGACTAGCGGTTACCAAGAGACCCAGTACTTC.

This chain links TRBV5-4 with TRBJ2-3; 9 bases line up with TRBD1. Germline CDR1 is SGHNT and CDR2 is YYREEE (reference sequence). The CDR3 extends over 16 amino acids. The junction had 2 bases not matched to a gene; V was cut back by 0 bases and J by 0 bases. CDR3 sequence (DNA): TGTGCCAGCAGCTTGGGGGGACAGGGAAGCACAGATACGCAGTATTTT. Its protein product is CASSLGGQGSTDTQYF.

V gene TRBV11-3 combines with J gene TRBJ2-3; 12 nucleotides line up with TRBD1. The CDR3 is 15 amino acids. V was pared by 6 bases and J by 5 bases, with 6 bases of the junction left unmatched. Germline CDR1 and CDR2: SGHNT and YENEEA. The CDR3 bases are TGTGCCAGCAGTCACGGGACAGGGGGCGGAGATACGCAGTATTTT. It specifies CASSHGTGGGDTQYF. Variable domain in full (rest from reference TRBV11-3 and TRBJ2-3): EAGVVQSPRYKIIEKKQPVAFWCNPISGHNTLYWYLQNLGQGPELLIRYENEEAVDDSQLPKDRFSAERLKGVDSTLKIQPAELGDSAVYLCASSHGTGGGDTQYFGPGTRLTVL.

This chain connects TRBV5-6 to TRBJ2-1; D possibly corresponds to TRBD2 (5 bases). CDR1 SGHDT and CDR2 YYEEEE come from the germline V gene. The CDR3 runs 11 residues. Trimming stripped 3 bases from V and 7 bases from J, with 5 bases between. DNA of the CDR3: TGTGCCAGCAGCTCGGGGAATGAGCAGTTCTTC. Its translation is CASSSGNEQFF.

This clone was detected only once. The genes are TRBV5-1 and TRBJ2-3; the match to TRBD2 covers 11 bases. Germline CDR1 and CDR2: SGHRS and YFSETQ. Unmatched junction bases numbered 4, after V lost 5 bases and J lost 2 bases. This CDR3 has 15 residues. The CDR3 loop is CASRRLAGFTDTQYF. Written as DNA, the CDR3 is TGCGCCAGCAGGCGACTAGCGGGATTCACAGATACGCAGTATTTT.

This clone has more than one count but fewer than ten. The chain recombines TRBV7-9 with TRBJ1-5; 7 bases map to TRBD1. The J segment lost 3 bases and the V segment lost 1 base, leaving 3 bases of the junction unmatched. The CDR3 length is 15 residues. The germline V gene has CDR1 SEHNR and CDR2 FQNEAQ (reference sequence). The CDR3 here is CASSLEGGYNQPQHF. DNA of the CDR3: TGTGCCAGCAGCTTAGAAGGGGGCTACAATCAGCCCCAGCATTTT.

The chain carries TRBV28 and TRBJ1-1; TRBD1 might be the D (5 bases). In germline, CDR1 is MDHEN, CDR2 SYDVKM. V was clipped by 4 bases and J by 4 bases, with 13 bases between them. The CDR3 has 14 amino acids. CDR3 nucleotides: TGTGCCAGCAGTTGGGCCAGGGTGGGCACTGAAGCTTTCTTT. Translated, it gives CASSWARVGTEAFF.

This sequence joins TRBV7-6 and TRBJ2-7, with D possibly TRBD1 on 5 matching bases. The V gene lost 0 bases and the J gene lost 1 base, with 13 bases spanning the gap. The CDR3 is 16 residues long. Germline assignment: CDR1 SGHVS and CDR2 FNYEAQ. CDR3 nucleotide sequence: TGTGCCAGCAGCTTAGCCCAAAAGGGGATTTCCTACGAGCAGTACTTC. This sequence encodes CASSLAQKGISYEQYF.

This clone was observed once. The chain carries TRBV7-9 and TRBJ2-5; perhaps TRBD2 as D (6 bases). Trimming shortened V by 3 bases and J by 3 bases, and 14 bases separated the two germline ends. Germline lookup yields CDR1 SEHNR and CDR2 FQNEAQ (reference sequence). The CDR3 has 15 amino acids. The CDR3: CASSLGRGREETQYF. CDR3 DNA: TGTGCCAGCAGCTTGGGGCGGGGTCGCGAAGAGACCCAGTACTTC.

The chain has TRBV2 and TRBJ1-2, with no clear D. The CDR3 extends over 16 amino acids. In germline, CDR1 is SNHLY, CDR2 FYNNEI. With 2 bases removed from V and 1 base from J, the gap between germline ends came to 14 bases. The CDR3 DNA reads TGTGCCAGCAGTGAATTACAGCCGACCGTTAACTATGGCTACACCTTC. It specifies CASSELQPTVNYGYTF.

The V call is TRBV5-1, the J call TRBJ2-5; 10 bases fit TRBD2. Germline V gene data show CDR1 as SGHRS and CDR2 as YFSETQ. This CDR3 contains 17 residues. The J segment lost 5 bases and the V segment lost 0 bases, leaving 10 bases of the junction unmatched. This chain's CDR3 is CASSLGQLAGTYETQYF. The DNA for the CDR3 is TGCGCCAGCAGCTTGGGCCAACTAGCGGGGACGTATGAGACCCAGTACTTC.

J is TRBJ1-4 and V is TRBV10-3; D unresolved. The germline gives CDR1 ENHRY, CDR2 SYGVKD. CDR3 length: 16 amino acids. The ends were cut back, 0 bases at V and 0 bases at J, with 8 bases in the middle. CDR3 residues: CAISESMSATNEKLFF. The CDR3 bases are TGTGCCATCAGTGAGTCAATGTCAGCAACTAATGAAAAACTGTTTTTT.

This chain joins TRBV10-1 and TRBJ1-2; TRBD1 agrees at 7 bases. The V gene end was trimmed by 6 bases and the J gene end by 6 bases; junction bases not matched to a gene: 10. Germline CDR1 is WNHNN and CDR2 is SYGVQD (reference sequence). The CDR3 is 14 residues long. In DNA form, the CDR3 reads TGCGCCAGCAGACGATCGGGACAGATTAATGGCTACACCTTC. Translating gives CASRRSGQINGYTF.

This clone was observed at least ten times. The rearrangement links TRBV30 to TRBJ1-3; D is ambiguous. The CDR3 loop spans 16 amino acids. Looked up from germline, CDR1 is GTSNPN and CDR2 is SVGIG (reference sequence). Trimming left V 0 bases short and J 5 bases short, with 17 bases between. The CDR3 sequence: CAWSVPGMLRRNTIYF. CDR3 coding DNA: TGTGCCTGGAGTGTACCGGGGATGCTACGACGAAACACCATATATTTT.